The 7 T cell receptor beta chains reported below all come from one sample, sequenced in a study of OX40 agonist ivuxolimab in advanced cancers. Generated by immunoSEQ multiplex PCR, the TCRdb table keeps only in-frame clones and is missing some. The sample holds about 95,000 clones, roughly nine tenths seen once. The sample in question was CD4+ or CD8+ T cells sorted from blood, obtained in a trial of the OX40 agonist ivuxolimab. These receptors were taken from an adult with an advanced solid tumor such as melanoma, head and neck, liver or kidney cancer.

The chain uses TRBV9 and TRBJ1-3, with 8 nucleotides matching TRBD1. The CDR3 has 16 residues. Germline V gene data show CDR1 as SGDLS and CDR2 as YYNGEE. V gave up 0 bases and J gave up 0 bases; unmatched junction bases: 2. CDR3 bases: TGTGCCAGCAGCGTAGGACAGGGGTTCTCTGGAAACACCATATATTTT. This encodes CASSVGQGFSGNTIYF.

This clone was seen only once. The CDR3 is CASTRTGGQTGELFF. The CDR3 DNA reads as TGTGCCAGTACCAGGACAGGGGGTCAAACCGGGGAGCTGTTTTTT. The V and J genes are TRBV19 and TRBJ2-2; 10 nucleotides line up with TRBD1. CDR1 is LNHDA and CDR2 is SQIVND in the germline V gene (reference sequence). Trimming removed 7 bases from V and 5 bases from J; junction bases left unmatched: 7. The CDR3 sequence is 15 residues long.

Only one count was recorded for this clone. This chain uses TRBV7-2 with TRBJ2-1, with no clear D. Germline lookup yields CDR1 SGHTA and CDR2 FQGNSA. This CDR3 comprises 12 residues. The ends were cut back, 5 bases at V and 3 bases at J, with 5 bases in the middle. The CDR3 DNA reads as TGTGCCAGCAGCGCACGCTACAATGAGCAGTTCTTC. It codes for CASSARYNEQFF.

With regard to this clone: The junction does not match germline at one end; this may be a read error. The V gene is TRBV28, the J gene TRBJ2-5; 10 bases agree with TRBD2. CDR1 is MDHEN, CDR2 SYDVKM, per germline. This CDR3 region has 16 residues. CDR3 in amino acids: CASGFVAGGLQETQYF. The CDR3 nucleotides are TGTGCCAGCGGTTTTGTAGCGGGGGGACTCCAAGAGACCCAGTACTTC.

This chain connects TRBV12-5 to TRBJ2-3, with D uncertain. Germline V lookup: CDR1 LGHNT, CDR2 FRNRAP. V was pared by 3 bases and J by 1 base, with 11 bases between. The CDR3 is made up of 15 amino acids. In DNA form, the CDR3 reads TGTGCTAGTGGTTTCTCTCCCTATCGCACAGATACGCAGTATTTT. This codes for CASGFSPYRTDTQYF.

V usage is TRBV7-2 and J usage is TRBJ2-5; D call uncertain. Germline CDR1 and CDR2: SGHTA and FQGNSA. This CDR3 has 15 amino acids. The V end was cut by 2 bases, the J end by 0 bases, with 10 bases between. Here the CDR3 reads CASSLKPPYQETQYF. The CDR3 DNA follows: TGTGCCAGCAGCTTAAAACCCCCGTACCAAGAGACCCAGTACTTC.

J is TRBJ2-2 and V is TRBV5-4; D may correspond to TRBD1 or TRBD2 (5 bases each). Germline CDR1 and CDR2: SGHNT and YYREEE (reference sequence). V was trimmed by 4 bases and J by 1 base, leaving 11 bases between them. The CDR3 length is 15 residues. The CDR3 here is CASSLTGRNTGELFF. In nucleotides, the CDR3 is TGTGCCAGCAGCCTCACGGGACGGAACACCGGGGAGCTGTTTTTT.